This T cell receptor (beta chain) is from a study of blood T cell repertoires in COVID-19. For the study at large: COVID-19 samples from acute and convalescent phases originated in the United States, Italy and Spain.

In the authors' workflow: The authors estimated nucleated cell counts from reference gene primer amplification. Produced via immunoSEQ multiplex PCR; TCRdb's table is partial and in-frame only. The V and J calls and clone size were taken over from that table, and D and trimming were inferred from the DNA. The sample contains 150,000 to 200,000 clones, roughly nine tenths of which appear only once. V lost 8 bases and J lost 3; bases outside the gene matches: 5. The CDR3 sequence is 14 residues long. The germline gives CDR1 MNHEY, CDR2 SVGAGI. The V gene is TRBV6-5, the J gene TRBJ2-2; 8 bases are shared with TRBD1. This TCR was sampled from a woman younger than 45 with active or convalescent COVID-19. Sequences were obtained from peripheral blood. Here the CDR3 DNA reads TGTGCCAGCGGGACAGGCCTTTACACCGGGGAGCTGTTTTTT. Its protein product is CASGTGLYTGELFF.